This TCR beta chain was retrieved from a study of blood T cells in healthy people across ages. Study-wide findings and caveats: A roughly linear fall in TCR beta diversity per million T cells was seen with increasing age.

Through a sample-barcoded 5' primer and a J-beta primer mix, a second PCR was run for about 7 to 12 cycles. The template-switch adaptor was a 5' adaptor with 12 random nucleotides. It tagged each cDNA molecule. The yield of each sample was at least 2.5 million CDR3-containing paired-end reads. TCRdb re-called the 5' RACE reads with MiXCR, one entry per CDR3 protein. This table has hundreds of thousands of distinct CDR3 sequences, around 54% appearing once. At least 6 million PBMCs were isolated per sample. The CDR3 covers 15 residues. The V gene's germline CDR1 is MNHEY and CDR2 SVGAGI. V shed 5 bases and J shed 3 bases, with 14 bases lying between them. This clonotype was counted between two and nine times. The antigen is not known.

The J gene is TRBJ2-1, the V gene TRBV6-5; D might be TRBD1 (5 bases). The source material was blood. The TCR sequence derives from a man aged 60 to 69 in good health. The DNA for the CDR3 is TGTGCCAGCAGTCAAGGACAAGGCCGCTACAATGAGCAGTTCTTC. It codes for CASSQGQGRYNEQFF.